One sample yielded the 13 T cell receptor beta chains listed below, sequenced in a study of CD8 T cells in Susac syndrome. The RNA, roughly 0.45 to 1 ug, was put through reverse transcription using random hexamers. TCRdb redid the calling of the immunoSEQ multiplex PCR reads with MiXCR, one entry per CDR3 protein. This sample has approximately 190,000 distinct CDR3 sequences, with around nine tenths found just once. The source material was CD4+ T cells from PBMCs. All receptors come from a human donor with Susac syndrome.

This clonotype was detected only once. The V gene is TRBV24-1, the J gene TRBJ2-3; 9 nucleotides align to TRBD2. Germline loops: CDR1 KGHDR, CDR2 SFDVKD. The CDR3 has 15 residues. With 3 bases clipped from V and 5 bases from J, the junction kept 5 bases outside the gene matches. Here the CDR3 reads CATSDPGLAGDTQYF. CDR3 DNA: TGTGCCACCAGTGATCCGGGACTAGCAGGAGATACGCAGTATTTT.

J is TRBJ2-1 and V is TRBV2; 7 positions agree with TRBD1. The V gene's germline CDR1 is SNHLY and CDR2 FYNNEI. With 9 bases clipped from V and 2 bases from J, the junction kept 7 bases outside the gene matches. The length of the CDR3 is 14 residues. In nucleotides, the CDR3 is TGTGCCAGGTCGGGACAGTTCCCCTACAATGAGCAGTTCTTC. Translating gives CARSGQFPYNEQFF.

In its sample, this clonotype was seen a few times. This chain connects TRBV7-9 to TRBJ2-5; D unresolved. The V gene lost 0 bases and the J gene lost 2 bases, with 10 bases spanning the gap. The V gene's germline CDR1 is SEHNR and CDR2 FQNEAQ (reference sequence). The CDR3 is made up of 15 amino acids. The CDR3 region is CASSLAHGGQETQYF. The CDR3 region has the DNA TGTGCCAGCAGCTTAGCGCACGGCGGACAAGAGACCCAGTACTTC. Complete variable domain (other parts from reference TRBV7-9 and TRBJ2-5): DTGVSQNPRHKITKRGQNVTFRCDPISEHNRLYWYRQTLGQGPEFLTYFQNEAQLEKSRLLSDRFSAERPKGSFSTLEIQRTEQGDSAMYLCASSLAHGGQETQYFGPGTRLLVL.

This clonotype is a singleton in its sample. This sequence joins TRBV11-2 and TRBJ2-7, with D unclear. CDR1 is SGHAT, CDR2 FQNNGV, per germline. CDR3 length: 13 amino acids. V was shortened by 2 bases and J by 5 bases, with 10 bases between the two germline ends. The CDR3 region has the DNA TGTGCCAGCAGCTTAACTCGGATCCACGAGCAGTACTTC. This encodes CASSLTRIHEQYF.

J is TRBJ1-5 and V is TRBV20-1; D is unclear. Deletions cut 0 bases from V and 0 bases from J, with 12 bases between. Germline-derived CDR1 and CDR2 are DFQATT and SNEGSKA (reference sequence). This CDR3 has 16 amino acids. CDR3 in amino acids: CSARDEEAYSNQPQHF. DNA of the CDR3: TGCAGTGCTAGAGATGAGGAGGCGTATAGCAATCAGCCCCAGCATTTT.

This clonotype is a singleton in its sample. V gene TRBV9 combines with J gene TRBJ1-3; no clear D. The germline V and J ends were trimmed by 0 bases and 8 bases, with 18 bases remaining between them. The CDR3 totals 16 residues. CDR1 is SGDLS and CDR2 is YYNGEE in the germline V gene. The CDR3 sequence: CASSVETDSGWDTIYF. The CDR3 nucleotides are TGTGCCAGCAGCGTAGAAACAGATAGTGGCTGGGACACCATATATTTT.

The chain carries TRBV19 and TRBJ2-1; 10 bases line up with TRBD2. The length of the CDR3 is 18 residues. The V and J ends lost 5 bases and 0 bases, in that order; junction bases with no gene match: 10. Germline loops: CDR1 LNHDA, CDR2 SQIVND (reference sequence). The CDR3 DNA sequence: TGTGCCAGTAGTCCGAGATTAGCGGGGGGAAGCTCCTACAATGAGCAGTTCTTC. It yields the protein CASSPRLAGGSSYNEQFF.

V is TRBV7-8 and J is TRBJ2-5, with 9 bases matching TRBD2. The germline V gene has CDR1 SGHVS and CDR2 FQNEAQ. The CDR3 runs to 14 residues. The V and J ends lost 7 bases and 7 bases, in that order; junction bases with no gene match: 10. The CDR3 sequence: CASNIAGAGVTQYF. CDR3 DNA: TGTGCCAGCAATATAGCGGGAGCGGGGGTGACCCAGTACTTC.

This clonotype showed up just a few times. V is TRBV14 and J is TRBJ1-2; TRBD1 agrees at 7 bases. V dropped 0 bases and J dropped 3; count of bases not matched to a gene: 7. Germline V lookup: CDR1 SGHDN, CDR2 FVKESK. This CDR3 has 16 residues. CDR3 sequence: CASSQELLGGDYGYTF. The CDR3 DNA is TGTGCCAGCAGCCAAGAACTTTTAGGGGGCGACTATGGCTACACCTTC.

V usage is TRBV2 and J usage is TRBJ1-5; 7 bases fit TRBD1. The V segment lost 5 bases and the J segment 3 bases; nucleotides outside the gene matches: 7. Germline lookup yields CDR1 SNHLY and CDR2 FYNNEI. This CDR3 is built from 15 residues. The CDR3, as DNA: TGTGCCAGCAGTTTAAAAGACAGGGTCAATCAGCCCCAGCATTTT. Its translation: CASSLKDRVNQPQHF. The complete variable domain, with remaining parts taken from reference TRBV2 and TRBJ1-5, reads EPEVTQTPSHQVTQMGQEVILRCVPISNHLYFYWYRQILGQKVEFLVSFYNNEISEKSEIFDDQFSVERPDGSNFTLKIRSTKLEDSAMYFCASSLKDRVNQPQHFGDGTRLSIL.

V gene TRBV27 combines with J gene TRBJ2-3; maybe TRBD2 (6 bases). V was shortened by 5 bases and J by 1 base, with 10 bases between the two germline ends. This CDR3 region has 14 residues. Germline assignment: CDR1 MNHEY and CDR2 SMNVEV (reference sequence). The CDR3 loop is CASSGGGGTDTQYF. DNA of the CDR3: TGTGCCAGCAGTGGAGGAGGGGGCACAGATACGCAGTATTTT.

The chain couples TRBV25-1 to TRBJ2-3; tentatively, D is TRBD2 (6 bases). This CDR3 spans 15 amino acids. Germline V gene lookup returns CDR1 MGHDK and CDR2 SYGVNS. The CDR3 DNA is TGTGCTAGCGAGCCGGGAGACTCTAGCACAGATACGCAGTATTTT. This gives the protein CASEPGDSSTDTQYF.

This clonotype was seen a single time. The chain carries TRBV6-2 or TRBV6-3 and TRBJ1-1; D is uncertain. Germline lookup yields CDR1 MNHEY and CDR2 SVGEGT. CDR3 size: 12 residues. Trimming stripped 4 bases from V and 5 bases from J, with 8 bases between. DNA of the CDR3: TGTGCCAGCAGTTTTACTGGGACTGAAGCTTTCTTT. It translates to CASSFTGTEAFF.